This entry lists 30 T cell receptor beta chains sequenced from one sample in a study of radiotherapy plus CTLA-4 blockade in lung cancer. The repertoire was sequenced with immunoSEQ multiplex PCR; TCRdb's copy has only in-frame clones and lacks some. The sample holds some 98,000 clones, around four fifths seen once. The specimen comprised peripheral blood, sampled from a patient treated with radiotherapy plus ipilimumab. These receptors came from a human donor with non-small cell lung cancer who had a partial response to radiotherapy plus ipilimumab.

As for this clone: A junction end diverges from the germline sequence, so it may reflect a read error. The rearrangement links TRBV7-8 to TRBJ1-4; maybe TRBD1 (5 bases). Germline CDR1 reads SGHVS; CDR2 reads FQNEAQ. This CDR3 contains 13 residues. The CDR3 here is CASSLDIVGGKRF. CDR3 DNA sequence: TGTGCCAGCAGCTTAGATATAGTGGGGGGGAAACGGTTT. The full variable domain, in which reference TRBV7-8 and TRBJ1-4 provide the parts outside the CDR3, is GAGVSQSPRYKVAKRGQDVALRCDPISGHVSLFWYQQALGQGPEFLTYFQNEAQLDKSGLPSDRFFAERPEGSVSTLKIQRTQQEDSAVYLCASSLDIVGGKRFGSGTQLSVL.

This chain uses TRBV7-3 with TRBJ2-3; perhaps TRBD2 as D (5 bases). The CDR3 has 13 amino acids. Germline V lookup: CDR1 SGHTA, CDR2 FQGTGA. Trimming took off 4 bases at V and 6 bases at J, with 11 bases between the two ends. CDR3 nucleotide sequence: TGTGCCAGCAGCTCAGAGCCGGGGGATACGCAGTATTTT. It encodes CASSSEPGDTQYF. The whole variable domain, filled in from reference TRBV7-3 and TRBJ2-3, reads GAGVSQTPSNKVTEKGKYVELRCDPISGHTALYWYRQSLGQGPEFLIYFQGTGAADDSGLPNDRFFAVRPEGSVSTLKIQRTERGDSAVYLCASSSEPGDTQYFGPGTRLTVL.

The chain carries TRBV7-9 and TRBJ2-7, with TRBD1 identical over 8 bases. Trimming removed 5 bases from V and 6 bases from J; junction bases left unmatched: 9. CDR3 size: 14 residues. From germline, CDR1 is SEHNR and CDR2 FQNEAQ (reference sequence). The CDR3 sequence: CASSLGTGPLEQYF. CDR3 bases: TGTGCCAGCAGCCTGGGGACAGGCCCCCTCGAGCAGTACTTC.

The rearrangement links TRBV5-4 to TRBJ1-4; no clear D gene. V was clipped by 0 bases and J by 0 bases, with 6 bases between them. Per the germline V gene, CDR1 is SGHNT and CDR2 is YYREEE (reference sequence). The CDR3 length is 15 residues. This CDR3 is CASSLDSATNEKLFF. CDR3 DNA: TGTGCCAGCAGCTTGGACAGTGCAACTAATGAAAAACTGTTTTTT.

J is TRBJ2-6 and V is TRBV5-1; 7 bases agree with TRBD1. The J segment lost 0 bases and the V segment lost 4 bases, leaving 7 bases of the junction unmatched. This CDR3 is 17 amino acids long. Looked up from germline, CDR1 is SGHRS and CDR2 is YFSETQ. The CDR3, as DNA: TGCGCCAGCAGCCCCGGGACAGCAAGCTCTGGGGCCAACGTCCTGACTTTC. It encodes CASSPGTASSGANVLTF.

This rearrangement joins TRBV7-6 to TRBJ1-2; 10 bases align to TRBD1. This CDR3 is 16 amino acids long. The V gene end was trimmed by 1 base and the J gene end by 3 bases; junction bases not matched to a gene: 5. Germline V gives CDR1 SGHVS, CDR2 FNYEAQ. CDR3 in DNA: TGTGCCAGCAGCTTAGTACCGGGACAGGGGTACTATGGCTACACCTTC. Residues: CASSLVPGQGYYGYTF.

The chain combines TRBV5-1 with TRBJ2-2; weak D call: TRBD2 (6 bases). V lost 2 bases to trimming and J lost 8 bases, with 19 bases between them. The length of the CDR3 is 16 residues. The germline V gene encodes CDR1 SGHRS and CDR2 YFSETQ. The CDR3 region is CASSFEPYPGVGELFF. Here the CDR3 DNA reads TGCGCCAGCAGCTTTGAGCCATATCCGGGGGTAGGGGAGCTGTTTTTT. The full variable domain, in which reference TRBV5-1 and TRBJ2-2 provide the parts outside the CDR3, is KAGVTQTPRYLIKTRGQQVTLSCSPISGHRSVSWYQQTPGQGLQFLFEYFSETQRNKGNFPGRFSGRQFSNSRSEMNVSTLELGDSALYLCASSFEPYPGVGELFFGEGSRLTVL.

About this clone: One end of the junction does not line up with germline, which may come from a read error. The CDR3 DNA follows: TGCGCCGGCAGTCCGGGACAGGGGGAGAACACTGAAGCTTTCTTT. It translates to CAGSPGQGENTEAFF. The J gene is TRBJ1-1, the V gene TRBV10-1; 11 bases map to TRBD1. The length of the CDR3 is 15 residues. From germline, CDR1 is WNHNN and CDR2 SYGVQD (reference sequence).

The chain's CDR3 is CASRQPGQGAETQYF. CDR3 DNA sequence: TGTGCCAGCAGACAGCCGGGACAGGGGGCAGAGACCCAGTACTTC. The J gene is TRBJ2-5, the V gene TRBV6-6; 12 bases agree with TRBD1. The CDR3 loop spans 15 amino acids. Germline CDR1 MNHNY, CDR2 SVGAGI (reference sequence). The V gene end was trimmed by 6 bases and the J gene end by 4 bases; junction bases not matched to a gene: 6.

The chain carries TRBV5-8 and TRBJ1-1; 8 bases align to TRBD1. CDR1 is SGHTS and CDR2 is YDEGEE in the germline V gene. V gave up 3 bases and J gave up 2 bases; unmatched junction bases: 9. The CDR3 has 16 amino acids. This CDR3 is CASSSLTGVINTEAFF. CDR3 DNA sequence: TGTGCCAGCAGCTCGTTGACAGGGGTCATCAACACTGAAGCTTTCTTT. Full variable domain (remainder filled in from reference TRBV5-8 and TRBJ1-1): EAGVTQSPTHLIKTRGQQATLRCSPISGHTSVYWYQQALGLGLQFLLWYDEGEERNRGNFPPRFSGRQFPNYSSELNVNALELEDSALYLCASSSLTGVINTEAFFGQGTRLTVV.

The gene calls are TRBV11-2 and TRBJ2-5; 7 bases map to TRBD1. The germline V gene has CDR1 SGHAT and CDR2 FQNNGV. The CDR3 is 15 amino acids. V lost 1 base, J lost 5 bases, and 7 bases stayed unmatched. The CDR3 sequence is CASSLVFRGKETQYF. The CDR3 DNA is TGTGCCAGCAGCTTAGTTTTCAGGGGGAAGGAGACCCAGTACTTC.

In this sample, this clone turned up a few times. V usage is TRBV2 and J usage is TRBJ2-3; TRBD2 aligns across 9 bases. V trimming: 8 bases; J trimming: 4 bases; junction bases outside the gene matches: 10. Germline V CDR1 and CDR2: SNHLY, FYNNEI. The CDR3 spans 15 residues. The CDR3 DNA follows: TGTGCCAGCTCCCCCGGGCGGGAGGGGTCAGATACGCAGTATTTT. Translating gives CASSPGREGSDTQYF.

V is TRBV27 and J is TRBJ1-4; possible D gene TRBD1, 5 bases. V was cut by 2 bases and J by 3 bases, with 7 bases left in between. CDR1 is MNHEY, CDR2 SMNVEV, per germline (reference sequence). CDR3 length: 14 amino acids. CDR3: CASSLQGSNEKLFF. The CDR3 DNA is TGTGCCAGCAGTTTACAGGGATCTAATGAAAAACTGTTTTTT.

Here the CDR3 DNA reads TGTGCCAGCTCACCCCCCTCAAGACAGAACCGGGACAAGGAGTTCTTC. Translated: CASSPPSRQNRDKEFF. The chain is built from TRBV18 and TRBJ2-1; a possible D gene is TRBD1 (6 bases). The germline V gene encodes CDR1 KGHSH and CDR2 LQKENI. This CDR3 has 16 amino acids. With 3 bases removed from V and 14 bases from J, the gap between germline ends came to 26 bases.

The V call is TRBV6-1, the J call TRBJ1-2, with D hard to call. CDR1 and CDR2 (germline): MNHNS, SASEGT. There are 13 residues in the CDR3. V was pared by 6 bases and J by 8 bases, with 16 bases between. The CDR3 region is CASSPTVAGGYTF. The CDR3 region has the DNA TGTGCCAGCAGCCCGACCGTGGCAGGCGGCTACACCTTC.

V is TRBV27 and J is TRBJ2-1, with 8 bases matching TRBD1. V lost 4 bases to trimming and J lost 2 bases; unmatched junction nucleotides: 4. CDR3 length: 15 amino acids. In germline, CDR1 is MNHEY, CDR2 SMNVEV (reference sequence). This chain's CDR3 is CASSSPGGPYNEQFF. In DNA form, the CDR3 reads TGTGCCAGCAGTTCACCAGGGGGCCCCTACAATGAGCAGTTCTTC.

The chain combines TRBV29-1 with TRBJ2-2; 11 bases are a match to TRBD1. Germline values: CDR1 SQVTM, CDR2 ANQGSEA. This CDR3 has 15 residues. J lost 5 bases, V lost 5 bases, and 7 bases had no gene match. CDR3 DNA: TGCAGCGTTCGGAGAGGGACAGGGGGGACCGGGGAGCTGTTTTTT. It yields the protein CSVRRGTGGTGELFF.

This clone has more than one count but fewer than ten. The chain couples TRBV18 to TRBJ2-2; 10 bases are shared with TRBD1. CDR1 KGHSH and CDR2 LQKENI come from the germline V gene. This CDR3 contains 15 residues. V gave up 4 bases and J gave up 5 bases; unmatched junction bases: 4. The CDR3 nucleotides are TGTGCCAGCTCACTGACGGGACAGGGGACCGGGGAGCTGTTTTTT. Its translation is CASSLTGQGTGELFF.

J is TRBJ2-5 and V is TRBV28, with TRBD1 matching over 7 bases. Per germline, CDR1 MDHEN and CDR2 SYDVKM. With V trimmed by 3 bases and J by 7 bases, 8 bases remained unmatched. This CDR3 is built from 14 residues. This chain's CDR3 is CASSFVAGGVTQYF. CDR3 nucleotide sequence: TGTGCCAGCAGTTTCGTGGCAGGGGGTGTGACCCAGTACTTC.

V is TRBV7-3 and J is TRBJ2-5; D perhaps matches TRBD1 (6 bases). V was clipped by 3 bases and J by 3 bases, with 8 bases between them. CDR3 length: 13 amino acids. CDR1 and CDR2 (germline): SGHTA, FQGTGA. CDR3 in amino acids: CASSLSGEETQYF. The CDR3 coding sequence is TGTGCCAGCAGCTTGTCAGGGGAAGAGACCCAGTACTTC.

The V gene is TRBV10-2, the J gene TRBJ1-2; D is unclear. V was pared by 2 bases and J by 5 bases, with 12 bases between. The CDR3 has 14 residues. Germline CDR1 reads WSHSY; CDR2 reads SAAADI. CDR3 region: CASSEPSFFYGYTF. As DNA, the CDR3 is TGCGCCAGCAGTGAGCCGAGTTTTTTTTATGGCTACACCTTC.

This chain joins TRBV18 and TRBJ1-2, with a tentative D call TRBD1 (6 bases). Trimming left V 5 bases short and J 5 bases short, with 15 bases between. CDR3 size: 14 residues. Germline CDR1 KGHSH, CDR2 LQKENI. CDR3 in amino acids: CASSTTGTSYGYTF. Written as DNA, the CDR3 is TGTGCCAGCTCAACCACAGGGACCAGTTATGGCTACACCTTC.

The chain links TRBV2 to TRBJ2-1; D is possibly TRBD1 (6 bases). Germline CDR1 reads SNHLY; CDR2 reads FYNNEI. The CDR3 sequence is 14 residues long. V was cut by 6 bases and J by 9 bases, with 18 bases left in between. The CDR3 DNA reads as TGTGCCAGCAGCCCCGGACAGTACGCCCCTGAGCAGTTCTTC. As protein: CASSPGQYAPEQFF.

This rearrangement joins TRBV6-5 to TRBJ2-5; TRBD2 aligns across 9 bases. The DNA end lines up better with TRBJ2-7; the J call may be wrong. Germline V gene data show CDR1 as MNHEY and CDR2 as SVGAGI. The CDR3 totals 15 residues. CDR3 in DNA: TGTGCCAGCAGGACACTAGCGGGCGCCACCTACGAGCAGTACTTC. It yields the protein CASRTLAGATYEQYF.

The chain recombines TRBV21-1 with TRBJ2-1; the D call TRBD2 from the table was never checked on the DNA. TRBV21-1 is marked as a pseudogene. The CDR3 is made up of 20 amino acids. The CDR3, as DNA: TGTGCCAGCAGCAACGTCCTCCCCGGGACTAGTGGCCCCAGGTCCGATGAGCAGTTCTTC. Amino acid sequence: CASSNVLPGTSGPRSDEQFF.

The V gene is TRBV5-1, the J gene TRBJ2-5; TRBD2 aligns across 11 bases. The CDR3 spans 17 residues. Per the germline V gene, CDR1 is SGHRS and CDR2 is YFSETQ. V was pared by 4 bases and J by 4 bases, with 12 bases of the junction left unmatched. CDR3 in amino acids: CASSLTLGLADSETQYF. CDR3 DNA sequence: TGCGCCAGCAGCCTTACATTGGGACTAGCGGACTCAGAGACCCAGTACTTC.

The chain is built from TRBV28 and TRBJ2-5, with a weak D call TRBD1 (6 bases). V lost 5 bases and J lost 6, with 13 bases in between. Germline assignment: CDR1 MDHEN and CDR2 SYDVKM. The CDR3 runs 13 residues. Here the CDR3 reads CASSPQGWKTQYF. DNA for the CDR3: TGTGCCAGCAGTCCCCAGGGGTGGAAGACCCAGTACTTC.

The chain joins TRBV28 to TRBJ1-1; possibly TRBD1 for D (6 bases). Trimming pared 5 bases from V and 11 bases from J, leaving 18 bases between. This CDR3 is 13 amino acids long. Germline CDR1 MDHEN, CDR2 SYDVKM. The CDR3 DNA is TGTGCCAGCAGTCAAGTAGGGCAGGGGCGGGCTTTCTTT. Encoded protein: CASSQVGQGRAFF.

This chain joins TRBV28 and TRBJ2-6; D is possibly TRBD2 (7 bases). CDR1 is MDHEN and CDR2 is SYDVKM in the germline V gene. This CDR3 is built from 17 residues. V lost 5 bases, J lost 1 base, and 15 bases lay in between. The CDR3 loop is CASSGGGLLSGANVLTF. In DNA form, the CDR3 reads TGTGCCAGCAGTGGGGGGGGGCTCCTTTCTGGGGCCAACGTCCTGACTTTC.

The chain combines TRBV7-3 with TRBJ2-3; 14 positions match TRBD2. V shed 5 bases and J 2 bases; nucleotides not matched to a gene: 9. Germline lookup yields CDR1 SGHTA and CDR2 FQGTGA. The CDR3 has 18 residues. DNA of the CDR3: TGTGCCAGCAGCAGGGGGGGGACTAGCGGGAGTATCACAGATACGCAGTATTTT. Protein product: CASSRGGTSGSITDTQYF.